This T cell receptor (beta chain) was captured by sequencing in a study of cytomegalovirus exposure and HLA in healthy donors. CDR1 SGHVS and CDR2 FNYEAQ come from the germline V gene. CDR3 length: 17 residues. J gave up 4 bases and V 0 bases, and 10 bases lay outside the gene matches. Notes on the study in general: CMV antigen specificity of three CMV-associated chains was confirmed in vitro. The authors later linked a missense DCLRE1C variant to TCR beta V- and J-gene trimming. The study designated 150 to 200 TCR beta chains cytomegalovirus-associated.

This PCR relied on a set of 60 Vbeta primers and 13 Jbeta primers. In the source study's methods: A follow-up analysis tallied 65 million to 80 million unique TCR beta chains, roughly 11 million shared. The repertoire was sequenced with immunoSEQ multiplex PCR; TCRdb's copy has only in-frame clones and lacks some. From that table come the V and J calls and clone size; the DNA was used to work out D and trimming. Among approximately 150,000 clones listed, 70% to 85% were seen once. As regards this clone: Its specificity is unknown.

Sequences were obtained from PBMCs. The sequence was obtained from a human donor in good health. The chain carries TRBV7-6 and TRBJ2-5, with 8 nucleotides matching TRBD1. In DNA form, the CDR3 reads TGTGCCAGCAGCTTAGCGGCGGGTGGACAGGGAGCAGAGACCCAGTACTTC. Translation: CASSLAAGGQGAETQYF.